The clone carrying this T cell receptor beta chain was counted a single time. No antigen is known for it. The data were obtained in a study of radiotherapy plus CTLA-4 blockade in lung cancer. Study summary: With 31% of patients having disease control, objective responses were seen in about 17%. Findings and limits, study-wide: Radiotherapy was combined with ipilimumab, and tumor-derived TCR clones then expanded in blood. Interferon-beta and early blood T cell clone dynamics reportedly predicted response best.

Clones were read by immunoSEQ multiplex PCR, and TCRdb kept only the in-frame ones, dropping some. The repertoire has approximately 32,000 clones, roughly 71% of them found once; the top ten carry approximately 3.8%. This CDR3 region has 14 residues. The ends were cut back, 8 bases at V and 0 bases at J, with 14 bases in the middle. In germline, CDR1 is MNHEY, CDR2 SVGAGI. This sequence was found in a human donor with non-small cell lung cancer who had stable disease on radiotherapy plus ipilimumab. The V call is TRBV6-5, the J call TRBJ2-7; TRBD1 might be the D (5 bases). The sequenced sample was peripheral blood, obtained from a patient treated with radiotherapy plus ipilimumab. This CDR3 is CASGEQETSYEQYF. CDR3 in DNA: TGTGCCAGCGGAGAACAGGAAACCTCCTACGAGCAGTACTTC.